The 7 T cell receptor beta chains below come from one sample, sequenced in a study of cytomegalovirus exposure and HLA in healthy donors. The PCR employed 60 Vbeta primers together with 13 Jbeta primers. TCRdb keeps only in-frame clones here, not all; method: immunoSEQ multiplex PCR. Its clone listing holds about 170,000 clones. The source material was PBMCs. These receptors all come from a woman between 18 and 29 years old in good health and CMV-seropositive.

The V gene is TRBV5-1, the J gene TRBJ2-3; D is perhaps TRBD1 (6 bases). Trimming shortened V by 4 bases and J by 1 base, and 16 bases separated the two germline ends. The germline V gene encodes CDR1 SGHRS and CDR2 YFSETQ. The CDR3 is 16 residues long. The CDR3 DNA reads TGCGCCAGCAGCCAAGGACAGCTCTCAGGCACAGATACGCAGTATTTT. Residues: CASSQGQLSGTDTQYF.

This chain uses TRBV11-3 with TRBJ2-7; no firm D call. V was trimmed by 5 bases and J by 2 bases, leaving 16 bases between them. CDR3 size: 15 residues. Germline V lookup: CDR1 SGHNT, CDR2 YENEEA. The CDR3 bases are TGTGCCAGCAGCCCTCTAGGAACCATGACCTACGAGCAGTACTTC. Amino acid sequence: CASSPLGTMTYEQYF. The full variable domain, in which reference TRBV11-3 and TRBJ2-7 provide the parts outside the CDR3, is EAGVVQSPRYKIIEKKQPVAFWCNPISGHNTLYWYLQNLGQGPELLIRYENEEAVDDSQLPKDRFSAERLKGVDSTLKIQPAELGDSAVYLCASSPLGTMTYEQYFGPGTRLTVT.

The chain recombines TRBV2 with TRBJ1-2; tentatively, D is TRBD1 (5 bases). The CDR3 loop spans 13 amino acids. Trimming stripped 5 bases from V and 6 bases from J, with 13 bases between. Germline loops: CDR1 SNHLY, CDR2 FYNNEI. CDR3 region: CASSIGVFNGYTF. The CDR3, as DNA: TGTGCCAGCAGTATAGGGGTTTTTAATGGCTACACCTTC. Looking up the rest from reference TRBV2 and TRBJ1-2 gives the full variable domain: EPEVTQTPSHQVTQMGQEVILRCVPISNHLYFYWYRQILGQKVEFLVSFYNNEISEKSEIFDDQFSVERPDGSNFTLKIRSTKLEDSAMYFCASSIGVFNGYTFGSGTRLTVV.

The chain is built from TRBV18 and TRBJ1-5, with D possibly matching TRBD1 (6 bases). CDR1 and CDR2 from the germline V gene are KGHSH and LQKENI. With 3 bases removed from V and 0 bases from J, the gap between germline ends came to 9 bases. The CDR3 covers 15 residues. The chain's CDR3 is CASSPTGDSNQPQHF. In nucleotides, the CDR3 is TGTGCCAGCTCACCGACAGGTGATAGCAATCAGCCCCAGCATTTT.

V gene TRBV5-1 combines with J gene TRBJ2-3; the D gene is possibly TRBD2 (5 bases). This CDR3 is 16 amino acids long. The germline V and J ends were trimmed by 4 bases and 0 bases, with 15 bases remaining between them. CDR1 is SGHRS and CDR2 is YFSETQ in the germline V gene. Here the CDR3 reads CASSVGYRGSTDTQYF. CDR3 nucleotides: TGCGCCAGCAGCGTTGGATATCGCGGGAGCACAGATACGCAGTATTTT.

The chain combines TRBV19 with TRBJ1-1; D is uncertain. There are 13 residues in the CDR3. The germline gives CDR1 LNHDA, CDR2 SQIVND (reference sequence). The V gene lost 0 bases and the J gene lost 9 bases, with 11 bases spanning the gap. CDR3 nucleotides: TGTGCCAGTAGTATAGATAATCAGGTGAAAGCTTTCTTT. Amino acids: CASSIDNQVKAFF. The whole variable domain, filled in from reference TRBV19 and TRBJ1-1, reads DGGITQSPKYLFRKEGQNVTLSCEQNLNHDAMYWYRQDPGQGLRLIYYSQIVNDFQKGDIAEGYSVSREKKESFPLTVTSAQKNPTAFYLCASSIDNQVKAFFGQGTRLTVV.

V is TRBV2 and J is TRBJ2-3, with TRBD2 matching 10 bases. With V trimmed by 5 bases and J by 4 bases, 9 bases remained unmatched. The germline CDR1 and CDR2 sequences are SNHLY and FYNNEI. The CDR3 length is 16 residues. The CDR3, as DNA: TGTGCCAGCAGTCAGCGCGGGGGGACTAGCGCAGATACGCAGTATTTT. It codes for CASSQRGGTSADTQYF.